These T cell receptor beta chains were read from a single sample in a study of blood T cells in healthy people across ages. TCRdb reanalysed the 5' RACE reads using MiXCR and keeps one entry per CDR3 protein. The sample yields 900,000 to 950,000 distinct CDR3 sequences, just under 30% seen once. The same sample was also studied in work on T cells of mothers and their children.

Sequencing was carried out using blood. The receptor source for this set is a middle-aged woman in good health. Both conserved end residues are part of each CDR3. A D gene is named only where the DNA matches it firmly. Only some rows state a clone size, as once, few, many or a class for expanded clones.

j_gene: TRBJ1-2; abundance: NA; v_gene: TRBV4-3; d_gene: NA; CDR3aa: CASSRERGASNYDYTF; CDR3nt: TGCGCCAGCAGCCGAGAAAGGGGGGCCTCTAACTATGACTACACCTTC
j_gene: TRBJ2-7; abundance: many; v_gene: TRBV20-1; d_gene: TRBD1; CDR3aa: CSASTGTGVYEQYF; CDR3nt: TGCAGTGCGTCAACCGGGACAGGGGTTTACGAGCAGTACTTC
j_gene: TRBJ2-1; abundance: many; v_gene: TRBV7-2; d_gene: TRBD2; CDR3aa: CASSTTSGGLVEQFF; CDR3nt: TGTGCCAGCAGCACTACTAGCGGGGGCTTGGTTGAGCAGTTCTTC
j_gene: TRBJ1-2; abundance: NA; v_gene: TRBV7-9; d_gene: TRBD1; CDR3aa: CASSPVGDRGINYGYTF; CDR3nt: TGTGCCAGCAGCCCTGTAGGGGACAGGGGCATCAACTATGGCTACACCTTC
j_gene: TRBJ2-2; abundance: NA; v_gene: TRBV6-1; d_gene: NA; CDR3aa: CASSDREVSGELFF; CDR3nt: TGTGCCAGCAGTGACAGGGAGGTGTCCGGGGAGCTGTTTTTT
j_gene: TRBJ2-3; abundance: few; v_gene: TRBV9; d_gene: NA; CDR3aa: CASSSRTDLADTQYF; CDR3nt: TGTGCCAGCAGCTCAAGGACAGATTTAGCAGATACGCAGTATTTT
j_gene: TRBJ2-7; abundance: few; v_gene: TRBV18; d_gene: TRBD2; CDR3aa: CASSPVLAGFSYEQYF; CDR3nt: TGTGCCAGCTCACCTGTGCTAGCGGGTTTCTCCTACGAGCAGTACTTC
j_gene: TRBJ1-3; abundance: NA; v_gene: TRBV20-1; d_gene: NA; CDR3aa: CSARASLENTIYF; CDR3nt: TGCAGTGCTAGAGCCTCCCTTGAAAACACCATATATTTT
j_gene: TRBJ2-7; abundance: many; v_gene: TRBV7-3; d_gene: TRBD1; CDR3aa: CASSAGQGREQYF; CDR3nt: TGTGCCAGCAGCGCGGGACAGGGCCGGGAGCAGTACTTC
j_gene: TRBJ1-1; abundance: NA; v_gene: TRBV3-1; d_gene: NA; CDR3aa: CASSQVFVTRGRTEAFF; CDR3nt: TGTGCCAGCAGCCAAGTCTTTGTCACCAGGGGCCGCACTGAAGCTTTCTTT
j_gene: TRBJ2-2; abundance: NA; v_gene: TRBV6-4; d_gene: TRBD2; CDR3aa: CASSDSAGGSGELFF; CDR3nt: TGTGCCAGCAGTGACTCCGCGGGGGGTAGCGGGGAGCTGTTTTTT
j_gene: TRBJ2-1; abundance: NA; v_gene: TRBV29-1; d_gene: NA; CDR3aa: CSVEDLGGSYNEQCF; CDR3nt: TGCAGCGTGGAAGATCTAGGAGGTTCCTACAATGAGCAGTGCTTC
j_gene: TRBJ2-7; abundance: NA; v_gene: TRBV24-1; d_gene: NA; CDR3aa: CATSDPGPTPCEQYF; CDR3nt: TGTGCCACCAGTGACCCGGGACCGACCCCGTGCGAGCAGTACTTC
j_gene: TRBJ2-1; abundance: once; v_gene: TRBV7-8; d_gene: NA; CDR3aa: CASARGPAYNEQFF; CDR3nt: TGTGCCAGCGCCCGCGGGCCGGCCTACAATGAGCAGTTCTTC
j_gene: TRBJ1-5; abundance: NA; v_gene: TRBV24-1; d_gene: NA; CDR3aa: CATSEEGSNQPQHF; CDR3nt: TGTGCCACCAGTGAGGAAGGGAGCAATCAGCCCCAGCATTTT
j_gene: TRBJ2-7; abundance: many; v_gene: TRBV6-2/TRBV6-3; d_gene: NA; CDR3aa: CASSRHLYEQYF; CDR3nt: TGTGCCAGCAGTAGACACCTCTACGAGCAGTACTTC
j_gene: TRBJ1-1; abundance: few; v_gene: TRBV4-3; d_gene: NA; CDR3aa: CASSQDMFENTEAFF; CDR3nt: TGCGCCAGCAGCCAAGATATGTTCGAGAACACTGAGGCTTTCTTT
j_gene: TRBJ1-1; abundance: many; v_gene: TRBV29-1; d_gene: TRBD1; CDR3aa: CSALRQGSVSAEAFF; CDR3nt: TGCAGCGCCCTGAGACAGGGAAGTGTCAGCGCTGAAGCTTTCTTT
j_gene: TRBJ2-5; abundance: NA; v_gene: TRBV7-6; d_gene: NA; CDR3aa: CASSPRRGQGTQYF; CDR3nt: TGTGCCAGCAGCCCCCGCCGAGGTCAAGGGACCCAGTACTTC
j_gene: TRBJ1-2; abundance: NA; v_gene: TRBV20-1; d_gene: TRBD1; CDR3aa: CSARALDRGQGGHTF; CDR3nt: TGCAGTGCCAGGGCTTTGGACAGGGGGCAGGGTGGCCACACCTTC
j_gene: TRBJ2-1; abundance: NA; v_gene: TRBV28; d_gene: NA; CDR3aa: CVSSSGRNEQFF; CDR3nt: TGTGTCAGCAGTTCGGGGAGGAATGAGCAGTTCTTC
j_gene: TRBJ2-1; abundance: NA; v_gene: TRBV12-3/TRBV12-4; d_gene: TRBD2; CDR3aa: CASSYGTSGGQYEQFF; CDR3nt: TGTGCCAGCAGTTATGGAACTAGCGGGGGCCAGTATGAGCAGTTCTTC